This T cell receptor beta chain was sequenced during a study of regulatory T cells in long-lasting Graves disease. Time point: newly diagnosed GD, antithyroid drugs for less than 3 months. Extracted RNA from PBMCs served as the source of the TCR library. The CDR3 has 17 residues. Trimming took off 6 bases at V and 1 base at J, with 21 bases between the two ends. Germline CDR1 and CDR2: MNHEY and SVGEGT. For TCR beta, libraries came from iRepertoire HTBI primers and Arm-PCR of CDR3 regions. Study processing details: Identified segments across samples numbered just over 60 TRBV and approximately 14 TRBJ. Each CDR3 protein gets one entry after TCRdb re-called the multiplex PCR reads with MiXCR. Here the V and J calls rest on TCRdb's processing, not on the authors' analysis. The profile covers 200,000 to 250,000 distinct CDR3 sequences, with 20% appearing a single time and roughly 13% taken by the ten largest.

Notes on the study in general: Examination was confined to peripheral blood, excluding thyroid tissue.

This clonotype was seen many times. Its antigen is as yet unknown. Sequences were derived from peripheral blood mononuclear cells (PBMCs), sampled at new diagnosis, from a patient treated with antithyroid drugs. The genes are TRBV6-2 or TRBV6-3 and TRBJ1-1; perhaps TRBD1 as D (5 bases). The receptor's source is a female donor with Graves disease. The CDR3 DNA reads as TGTGCCAGCAGCTACCATGCCTCATTCGACAGGAACACTGAAGCTTTCTTT. This encodes CASSYHASFDRNTEAFF.